This is a list of T cell receptor beta chains from one sample in a study of blood T cell repertoires in COVID-19. TCRdb keeps only in-frame clones here, not all; method: immunoSEQ multiplex PCR. The data hold about 54,000 clones, with roughly 85% observed a single time. The sample comprised peripheral blood. Receptors originate from a human donor in a cohort sampled during active COVID-19. Each CDR3 is given with its conserved first and last residue. A D gene is named only where the DNA matches it firmly. Rows give clone size only sometimes, using once, few, many, or a class for an expanded clone.

J gene: TRBJ2-3; D gene: TRBD1; V gene: TRBV25-1; clone size: NA; CDR3 protein: CASRIWTGFGADTQYF; CDR3 DNA: TGTGCCAGCAGAATATGGACAGGATTTGGAGCAGATACGCAGTATTTT
J gene: TRBJ2-7; D gene: TRBD1; V gene: TRBV6-1; clone size: NA; CDR3 protein: CASSGSQGLVSYEQYF; CDR3 DNA: TGTGCCAGCAGTGGCTCACAGGGGCTTGTTTCCTACGAGCAGTACTTC
J gene: TRBJ2-3; D gene: NA; V gene: TRBV13; clone size: NA; CDR3 protein: CASSLLAGGDTQYF; CDR3 DNA: TGTGCCAGCAGCTTATTGGCGGGCGGAGATACGCAGTATTTT
J gene: TRBJ2-3; D gene: TRBD2; V gene: TRBV29-1; clone size: once; CDR3 protein: CSVQSGTYTDTQYF; CDR3 DNA: TGCAGCGTTCAAAGCGGGACTTACACAGATACGCAGTATTTT
J gene: TRBJ1-2; D gene: NA; V gene: TRBV28; clone size: NA; CDR3 protein: CASSLGFWSGYGYTF; CDR3 DNA: TGTGCCAGCAGTTTAGGATTCTGGAGCGGCTATGGCTACACCTTC
J gene: TRBJ1-3; D gene: NA; V gene: TRBV7-2; clone size: few; CDR3 protein: CASSPRGVSGNTIYF; CDR3 DNA: TGTGCCAGCAGCCCAAGGGGCGTTTCCGGAAACACCATATATTTT
J gene: TRBJ1-2; D gene: NA; V gene: TRBV7-2; clone size: NA; CDR3 protein: CASSFTGGYGYTF; CDR3 DNA: TGTGCCAGCAGCTTTACCGGAGGCTATGGCTACACCTTC
J gene: TRBJ2-5; D gene: TRBD2; V gene: TRBV4-2; clone size: NA; CDR3 protein: CASSLRSSGQETQYF; CDR3 DNA: TGTGCCAGCAGCCTCCGCTCTAGCGGCCAAGAGACCCAGTACTTC
J gene: TRBJ2-3; D gene: TRBD1; V gene: TRBV27; clone size: NA; CDR3 protein: CASKIGTVGTDTQYF; CDR3 DNA: TGTGCCAGCAAAATCGGGACAGTCGGAACAGATACGCAGTATTTT
J gene: TRBJ2-1; D gene: TRBD2; V gene: TRBV5-1; clone size: NA; CDR3 protein: CASSPGGLGMQFF; CDR3 DNA: TGCGCCAGCAGCCCCGGGGGACTAGGGATGCAGTTCTTC
J gene: TRBJ1-4; D gene: TRBD1; V gene: TRBV2; clone size: NA; CDR3 protein: CASNTGQKEKLFF; CDR3 DNA: TGTGCCAGCAACACGGGACAGAAAGAAAAACTGTTTTTT
J gene: TRBJ1-5; D gene: NA; V gene: TRBV21-1; clone size: NA; CDR3 protein: CASSKARRDRVHQPQHF; CDR3 DNA: TGTGCCAGCAGCAAAGCGCGGAGGGACAGGGTCCATCAGCCCCAGCATTTT
J gene: TRBJ2-7; D gene: NA; V gene: TRBV3-1/TRBV3-2; clone size: NA; CDR3 protein: CASGHREGHGQYF; CDR3 DNA: TGTGCCAGCGGGCATAGAGAGGGACATGGGCAGTACTTC
J gene: TRBJ1-1; D gene: NA; V gene: TRBV15; clone size: NA; CDR3 protein: CATSYGENTEAFF; CDR3 DNA: TGTGCCACCTCGTACGGGGAGAACACTGAAGCTTTCTTT
J gene: TRBJ1-4; D gene: TRBD1; V gene: TRBV27; clone size: NA; CDR3 protein: CASRRTGTTNEKLFF; CDR3 DNA: TGTGCCAGCAGGCGGACAGGGACGACTAATGAAAAACTGTTTTTT
J gene: TRBJ2-7; D gene: NA; V gene: TRBV2; clone size: NA; CDR3 protein: CASSTDSYEQYF; CDR3 DNA: TGTGCCAGCAGTACAGACAGCTACGAGCAGTACTTC
J gene: TRBJ1-2; D gene: TRBD1; V gene: TRBV19; clone size: NA; CDR3 protein: CASSEDRGQNYGYTF; CDR3 DNA: TGTGCCAGTAGTGAAGACAGGGGGCAGAACTATGGCTACACCTTC
J gene: TRBJ1-2; D gene: NA; V gene: TRBV4-2; clone size: NA; CDR3 protein: CASSQERTSQVYYGYTF; CDR3 DNA: TGTGCCAGCAGCCAAGAACGAACTTCACAGGTTTACTATGGCTACACCTTC
J gene: TRBJ2-7; D gene: NA; V gene: TRBV9; clone size: NA; CDR3 protein: CASSVRGDVREAEQYF; CDR3 DNA: TGTGCCAGCAGCGTGAGGGGGGACGTCCGGGAGGCCGAGCAGTACTTC
J gene: TRBJ1-4; D gene: TRBD1; V gene: TRBV5-1; clone size: NA; CDR3 protein: CASSQKGQDEKLFF; CDR3 DNA: TGCGCCAGCAGCCAAAAGGGACAGGATGAAAAACTGTTTTTT
J gene: TRBJ1-2; D gene: NA; V gene: TRBV3-1/TRBV3-2; clone size: NA; CDR3 protein: CASSRRTANYGYTF; CDR3 DNA: TGTGCCAGCAGCCGGCGGACTGCTAACTATGGCTACACCTTC
J gene: TRBJ1-4; D gene: NA; V gene: TRBV4-1; clone size: NA; CDR3 protein: CASSLVNEKLFF; CDR3 DNA: TGCGCCAGCAGCCTCGTTAATGAAAAACTGTTTTTT
J gene: TRBJ1-3; D gene: TRBD1; V gene: TRBV7-2; clone size: NA; CDR3 protein: CASSQGAGNTIYF; CDR3 DNA: TGTGCCAGCAGCCAGGGGGCCGGAAACACCATATATTTT
J gene: TRBJ1-4; D gene: NA; V gene: TRBV6-1; clone size: NA; CDR3 protein: CASSEFVLPVKNEKLFF; CDR3 DNA: TGTGCCAGCAGTGAATTCGTTCTTCCAGTTAAGAATGAAAAACTGTTTTTT
J gene: TRBJ2-2; D gene: TRBD1; V gene: TRBV18; clone size: NA; CDR3 protein: CASSPGQGRHTGELFF; CDR3 DNA: TGTGCCAGCTCACCTGGACAGGGTCGGCACACCGGGGAGCTGTTTTTT
J gene: TRBJ1-5; D gene: NA; V gene: TRBV6-5; clone size: NA; CDR3 protein: CASRSTGSNQPQHF; CDR3 DNA: TGTGCCAGCAGGTCAACAGGGTCCAATCAGCCCCAGCATTTT
J gene: TRBJ1-3; D gene: NA; V gene: TRBV7-2; clone size: NA; CDR3 protein: CASSLDSGPSGNTIYF; CDR3 DNA: TGTGCCAGCAGCTTAGACAGTGGCCCTTCTGGAAACACCATATATTTT
J gene: TRBJ2-1; D gene: NA; V gene: TRBV7-9; clone size: few; CDR3 protein: CASSLERGTTSSNEQFF; CDR3 DNA: TGTGCCAGCAGCTTAGAACGCGGGACGACAAGCTCCAATGAGCAGTTCTTC
J gene: TRBJ1-6; D gene: TRBD1; V gene: TRBV18; clone size: NA; CDR3 protein: CASSPTGAVDNSPLHF; CDR3 DNA: TGTGCCAGCTCGCCTACAGGGGCAGTCGATAATTCACCCCTCCACTTT
J gene: TRBJ1-5; D gene: TRBD1; V gene: TRBV28; clone size: NA; CDR3 protein: CASTDRAPAIAQHF; CDR3 DNA: TGTGCCAGCACCGACAGGGCCCCCGCAATAGCCCAGCATTTT
J gene: TRBJ2-7; D gene: NA; V gene: TRBV6-1; clone size: NA; CDR3 protein: CASSEVRGTYEQYF; CDR3 DNA: TGTGCCAGCAGTGAAGTTCGGGGAACCTACGAGCAGTACTTC
J gene: TRBJ1-2; D gene: TRBD1; V gene: TRBV7-8; clone size: NA; CDR3 protein: CASSLGGGTGFYYGYTF; CDR3 DNA: TGTGCCAGCAGCTTAGGGGGGGGGACAGGGTTTTACTATGGCTACACCTTC
J gene: TRBJ1-1; D gene: NA; V gene: TRBV5-1; clone size: NA; CDR3 protein: CASSIGGYTEAFF; CDR3 DNA: TGCGCCAGCAGCATCGGGGGATACACTGAAGCTTTCTTT
J gene: TRBJ1-5; D gene: NA; V gene: TRBV21-1; clone size: NA; CDR3 protein: CASSKEGARGIYQPQHF; CDR3 DNA: TGTGCCAGCAGCAAAGAGGGGGCCAGGGGGATTTATCAGCCCCAGCATTTT
J gene: TRBJ1-2; D gene: TRBD1; V gene: TRBV7-2; clone size: NA; CDR3 protein: CASSPARGRGYTF; CDR3 DNA: TGTGCCAGCAGTCCAGCCAGGGGGCGCGGCTACACCTTC
J gene: TRBJ2-2; D gene: TRBD1; V gene: TRBV25-1; clone size: NA; CDR3 protein: CASTDRANTGELFF; CDR3 DNA: TGTGCCAGCACCGACAGGGCAAACACCGGGGAGCTGTTTTTT
J gene: TRBJ2-7; D gene: TRBD1; V gene: TRBV4-1; clone size: NA; CDR3 protein: CASRHTTGGSYEQYF; CDR3 DNA: TGCGCCAGCAGGCATACGACAGGGGGTTCCTACGAGCAGTACTTC
J gene: TRBJ2-1; D gene: TRBD2; V gene: TRBV4-1; clone size: NA; CDR3 protein: CASSQEFSGGAYNEQFF; CDR3 DNA: TGCGCCAGCAGCCAGGAATTTAGCGGGGGGGCCTACAATGAGCAGTTCTTC
J gene: TRBJ2-2; D gene: NA; V gene: TRBV9; clone size: NA; CDR3 protein: CASSRDTSGELFF; CDR3 DNA: TGTGCCAGCAGCCGCGACACAAGCGGGGAGCTGTTTTTT
J gene: TRBJ1-2; D gene: NA; V gene: TRBV12-3/TRBV12-4; clone size: NA; CDR3 protein: CASSFTVTGYTF; CDR3 DNA: TGTGCCAGCAGTTTCACGGTAACGGGCTACACCTTC
J gene: TRBJ2-3; D gene: NA; V gene: TRBV30; clone size: once; CDR3 protein: CAWRSGQKSTDTQYF; CDR3 DNA: TGTGCCTGGAGATCGGGACAAAAGAGCACAGATACGCAGTATTTT
J gene: TRBJ2-2; D gene: TRBD1; V gene: TRBV29-1; clone size: NA; CDR3 protein: CSAGGQGVWTGELFF; CDR3 DNA: TGCAGCGCTGGGGGACAGGGGGTATGGACCGGGGAGCTGTTTTTT
J gene: TRBJ2-7; D gene: NA; V gene: TRBV27; clone size: NA; CDR3 protein: CASSLRLGDYEQYF; CDR3 DNA: TGTGCCAGCAGTTTACGATTAGGGGACTACGAGCAGTACTTC
J gene: TRBJ2-7; D gene: TRBD2; V gene: TRBV10-3; clone size: NA; CDR3 protein: CAISEQRGESYEQYF; CDR3 DNA: TGTGCCATCAGTGAGCAGCGGGGGGAGTCCTACGAGCAGTACTTC
J gene: TRBJ2-5; D gene: TRBD1; V gene: TRBV3-1/TRBV3-2; clone size: few; CDR3 protein: CASKGTGTGGKETQYF; CDR3 DNA: TGTGCCAGCAAAGGGACCGGGACAGGGGGCAAGGAGACCCAGTACTTC
J gene: TRBJ1-1; D gene: TRBD1; V gene: TRBV19; clone size: NA; CDR3 protein: CASKKDRADTEAFF; CDR3 DNA: TGTGCCAGTAAAAAGGACAGGGCGGACACTGAAGCTTTCTTT